These T cell receptor beta chains were read from a single sample in a study of T cells expressing NK-cell markers. From its re-call of the 5' RACE reads, TCRdb lists each CDR3 protein once, without DNA. The sample table sets out 350,000 to 500,000 distinct CDR3 sequences. Sequencing was carried out using blood T cells: a sorted CD56 or NKG2C T cell subset, CD4+ or CD8+ T cells, or bulk PBMC T cells (not recorded which). All receptors derive from a woman aged 18 to 75 in good health. CDR3s include the opening cysteine and the closing phenylalanine or tryptophan.

>TRBJ2-2|TRBV20-1
CSARERLAGGPRGELFF
>TRBJ1-2|TRBV5-1
CASSWNQGAWNGYTF
>TRBJ2-3|TRBV11-2
CASSLVGGPSSTDTQYF
>TRBJ1-2|TRBV20-1
CSGQINYGYTF
>TRBJ1-6|TRBV5-1
CASSPRDSRRQSPLHF
>TRBJ2-3|TRBV27
CASNRLAGGPGRAQYF
>TRBJ2-2|TRBV12-3/TRBV12-4
CASSSTGNGYTGELFF
>TRBJ2-4|TRBV9
CASSVGGLAGGGQAIQYF
>TRBJ1-5|TRBV27
CASSSRGTGNQPQHF
>TRBJ1-1|TRBV7-2
CASSFLTGRFTEAFF